This T cell receptor (beta chain) appears in the sequencing data of a study of T cell repertoires in aging, cancer and after chemotherapy. TRB rearrangements spanning V, D and J were amplified using mixed TRB-A/B primers. TCRdb re-called the multiplex PCR reads with MiXCR, one entry per CDR3 protein. The sample holds 3,700 or so distinct CDR3 sequences, around 28% seen once. The template was genomic DNA from peripheral blood, not RNA. The study's findings and limits: Healthy donors lost TCR diversity with age mainly through richness, cancer patients through richness and evenness. Age-matched healthy donors had significantly more diverse, less clonal blood TCR repertoires than untreated cancer patients. In each cancer cohort, median generation probability increased across chemotherapy, suggesting thymic output rebounded. No conclusions about immunological memory after chemotherapy can be drawn from the repertoire data.

Worth noting for this clonotype: The antigen remains undetermined.

The specimen sequenced was blood. The source is a human donor with a solid tumor.

The CDR3 protein is CSASGGTDTQYF. The CDR3 nucleotides are TGCAGTGCTAGCGGGGGCACAGATACGCAGTATTTT. The chain recombines TRBV20-1 with TRBJ2-3, with D possibly matching TRBD2 (5 bases). Looked up from germline, CDR1 is DFQATT and CDR2 is SNEGSKA (reference sequence). The V end lost 3 bases, the J end lost 1 base, and 5 bases lay between the germline ends. The CDR3 extends over 12 amino acids.